In this sample, the clone carrying this TCR beta chain turned up a few times. The antigen is unknown. These data originate in a study of T cell repertoires in cytomegalovirus infection. Study-wide context: A matching HLA type, together with CMV infection, was signaled by public TCR beta signatures. Study-level findings and limits: Cumulated frequencies of public TCR beta families served to identify carriers of CMV plus the relevant HLA. CMV-specific TCR beta clonotypes restricted by HLA-C were the ones dominating the ex vivo response.

TCRdb re-called the reads through MiXCR, storing one row per CDR3 protein. Seen here are approximately 500,000 distinct CDR3 sequences, 16% observed once, and the top ten hold 20% to 30%. Trimming pared 1 base from V and 8 bases from J, leaving 5 bases between. This CDR3 spans 11 amino acids. Germline CDR1 and CDR2: SEHNR and FQNEAQ (reference sequence). Sample: CD8+ T cells from PBMCs. This sequence joins TRBV7-9 and TRBJ1-1; D is uncertain. The receptor was isolated from a human donor in good health (CMV status not recorded). Some clones in this sample may be carry-over from other donors' samples. CDR3 loop: CASSLDQEAFF. In nucleotides, the CDR3 is TGTGCCAGCAGCTTAGACCAAGAAGCTTTCTTT.